One sample yielded the 17 T cell receptor beta chains listed below, sequenced in a study of blood T cell repertoires in COVID-19. Some clones are missing from TCRdb's copy, which holds only in-frame ones; the method was immunoSEQ multiplex PCR. The sample contains 71,000 or so clones, 75% to 90% of which appear only once. Sequenced sample: peripheral blood. The receptors derive from a man in his fifties or sixties with active COVID-19.

The chain combines TRBV5-6 with TRBJ1-6; the match to TRBD1 covers 8 bases. The junction had 5 bases not matched to a gene; V was cut back by 0 bases and J by 0 bases. The CDR3 is made up of 18 amino acids. Germline values: CDR1 SGHDT, CDR2 YYEEEE. CDR3: CASSLDLGTGSYNSPLHF. CDR3 DNA: TGTGCCAGCAGCTTGGATTTAGGGACAGGCTCCTATAATTCACCCCTCCACTTT.

This clone was seen a single time. This chain uses TRBV7-9 with TRBJ2-1, with a tentative D call TRBD2 (6 bases). This CDR3 spans 13 amino acids. Trimming removed 5 bases from V and 5 bases from J, with 10 bases in between. The germline gives CDR1 SEHNR, CDR2 FQNEAQ (reference sequence). CDR3 nucleotide sequence: TGTGCCAGCAGCCCTCGGGGGAACAATGAGCAGTTCTTC. Amino acids: CASSPRGNNEQFF.

J is TRBJ2-2 and V is TRBV5-1, with 10 bases lining up with TRBD1. The V segment lost 4 bases and the J segment 3 bases; nucleotides outside the gene matches: 6. This CDR3 is built from 16 residues. The germline gives CDR1 SGHRS, CDR2 YFSETQ. The CDR3 sequence: CASSTTGGADTGELFF. CDR3 in DNA: TGCGCCAGCAGCACGACAGGGGGCGCGGACACCGGGGAGCTGTTTTTT.

The CDR3 DNA sequence: TGCGCCAGCAGCTCAGCTGACTTGGAAACCCAGTACTTC. Residues: CASSSADLETQYF. This chain uses TRBV5-1 with TRBJ2-5; D unresolved. CDR1 is SGHRS and CDR2 is YFSETQ in the germline V gene. The germline V and J ends were trimmed by 3 bases and 8 bases, with 14 bases remaining between them. The CDR3 extends over 13 amino acids.

This chain links TRBV27 with TRBJ2-1; tentative D call: TRBD2 (6 bases). The CDR3 is 17 amino acids. V was shortened by 2 bases and J by 4 bases, with 18 bases between the two germline ends. Germline-derived CDR1 and CDR2 are MNHEY and SMNVEV (reference sequence). CDR3 amino acids: CASSLTPPGEEYNEQFF. CDR3 sequence (DNA): TGTGCCAGCAGTTTAACTCCCCCGGGAGAGGAATACAATGAGCAGTTCTTC.

The chain carries TRBV28 and TRBJ1-3; D gene ambiguous. Germline CDR1 is MDHEN and CDR2 is SYDVKM. The CDR3 extends over 14 amino acids. V gave up 3 bases and J gave up 4 bases, with 10 bases separating them. DNA for the CDR3: TGTGCCAGCAGTTTGGGCCGCGCGGGAAACACCATATATTTT. Encoded protein: CASSLGRAGNTIYF.

The rearrangement links TRBV9 to TRBJ1-5; D is undetermined. Germline V CDR1 and CDR2: SGDLS, YYNGEE. The CDR3 loop spans 13 amino acids. Deletions cut 0 bases from V and 3 bases from J, with 4 bases between. The CDR3: CASSVELNQPQHF. In nucleotides, the CDR3 is TGTGCCAGCAGCGTAGAGCTCAATCAGCCCCAGCATTTT.

This sequence joins TRBV14 and TRBJ2-1; TRBD2 aligns across 8 bases. With 1 base clipped from V and 0 bases from J, the junction kept 5 bases outside the gene matches. This CDR3 comprises 17 residues. Looked up from germline, CDR1 is SGHDN and CDR2 is FVKESK. CDR3 residues: CASSQGVAGPSYNEQFF. The DNA for the CDR3 is TGTGCCAGCAGCCAAGGGGTAGCGGGACCCTCCTACAATGAGCAGTTCTTC.

This clone was counted only a few times. The rearrangement uses TRBV5-4 and TRBJ1-1; D is perhaps TRBD1 (6 bases). Germline V gene lookup returns CDR1 SGHNT and CDR2 YYREEE (reference sequence). With 3 bases removed from V and 1 base from J, the gap between germline ends came to 16 bases. There are 16 residues in the CDR3. For the CDR3, the DNA is TGTGCCAGCAGCTCTCAGTCACAGGGTCCGAACACTGAAGCTTTCTTT. It encodes CASSSQSQGPNTEAFF.

The gene calls are TRBV28 and TRBJ2-3; tentatively, D is TRBD1 (5 bases). There are 14 residues in the CDR3. The germline V and J ends were trimmed by 6 bases and 6 bases, with 16 bases remaining between them. Germline CDR1 is MDHEN and CDR2 is SYDVKM. The CDR3 nucleotides read TGTGCCAGCAGCGACAGTTCCCTTGGGGATACGCAGTATTTT. Translated: CASSDSSLGDTQYF.

The chain combines TRBV7-9 with TRBJ2-3, with 8 bases identical to TRBD2. The CDR3 runs 17 residues. Per the germline V gene, CDR1 is SEHNR and CDR2 is FQNEAQ (reference sequence). J gave up 0 bases and V 7 bases, and 12 bases lay outside the gene matches. CDR3 region: CASNPLGAGGSTDTQYF. In nucleotides, the CDR3 is TGTGCCAGCAACCCGCTGGGGGCGGGGGGCAGCACAGATACGCAGTATTTT.

This clone was observed once. CDR3 coding DNA: TGTGCCAGCAACAGGGACGGCGCCTACGAGCAGTACTTC. Its protein is CASNRDGAYEQYF. V usage is TRBV5-5 and J usage is TRBJ2-7, with a weak D call TRBD1 (6 bases). CDR3 size: 13 residues. Trimming took off 6 bases at V and 2 bases at J, with 12 bases between the two ends. Germline CDR1 and CDR2: SGHKS and YYEKEE (reference sequence).

The CDR3 is CASSKVDSRNTIYF. DNA for the CDR3: TGTGCCAGCAGCAAAGTAGACAGCAGAAACACCATATATTTT. The rearrangement uses TRBV21-1 and TRBJ1-3; the DNA was not used to check the table's D call, TRBD1. TRBV21-1 is a pseudogene. This CDR3 spans 14 amino acids.

The sample holds a few counts of this clone. The chain recombines TRBV5-1 with TRBJ1-6; no clear D gene. CDR3 length: 13 residues. The germline CDR1 and CDR2 sequences are SGHRS and YFSETQ. Trimming removed 3 bases at V and 6 bases at J, with 7 bases between. This CDR3 reads CASSSETNSPLHF. CDR3 DNA: TGCGCCAGCAGCTCAGAAACTAATTCACCCCTCCACTTT.

The chain is built from TRBV3-1 (or the pseudogene TRBV3-2) and TRBJ1-4, with 9 positions matching TRBD1. The CDR3 runs to 21 residues. CDR1 and CDR2 from the germline V gene are LGHDT and YNNKEL (reference sequence). V shed 0 bases, J shed 7 bases, and the junction held 21 bases outside the gene matches. CDR3 coding DNA: TGTGCCAGCAGCCAAGAGGTAGCGGACAGGGGTCTCCAATGCGGTGGTGAAAAACTGTTTTTT. This translates into CASSQEVADRGLQCGGEKLFF.

The rearrangement joins TRBV6-5 to TRBJ1-1; D call uncertain. Trimming shortened V by 6 bases and J by 8 bases, and 10 bases separated the two germline ends. Germline V gives CDR1 MNHEY, CDR2 SVGAGI. The CDR3 covers 11 residues. CDR3 residues: CASSSEKEAFF. The CDR3, as DNA: TGTGCCAGCAGCTCTGAGAAGGAAGCTTTCTTT.

In this sample, this clone turned up many times. J is TRBJ2-7 and V is TRBV2; TRBD2 agrees at 8 bases. Losses at the gene ends were 3 bases for V and 3 bases for J; bases not matched to a gene: 10. This CDR3 has 16 amino acids. CDR1 is SNHLY, CDR2 FYNNEI, per germline. As DNA, the CDR3 is TGTGCCAGCAGTGACGAGAGCGGGAGATCCAACTACGAGCAGTACTTC. It specifies CASSDESGRSNYEQYF.